Listed below are T cell receptor beta chains from one sample, sequenced in a study of spatial heterogeneity in lung cancer. MiXCR, run by TCRdb on the 5' RACE reads, gives a single entry per CDR3 protein. The sample holds 4,000 to 5,500 distinct CDR3 sequences, almost 8.5% seen once. The source was lung tumor tissue, collected at surgery. These receptors came from a female donor with early-stage non-small cell lung cancer. The CDR3 runs from the conserved cysteine through the conserved F or W. D genes are given only for firm matches. Only part of the rows carry a size: once, few, many, or a class if the clone is expanded.

j_call	v_call	d_call	clone_size	cdr3_nt	cdr3_aa
TRBJ1-2	TRBV20-1	TRBD1	medium-sized	TGCAGTGCTCCTACAGGGGGCCTCCACTATGGCTACACCTTC	CSAPTGGLHYGYTF
TRBJ1-6	TRBV28	NA	NA	TGTGCCAGCAGTTTATTTCAGGGAGGAGCACCCCTCCACTTT	CASSLFQGGAPLHF
TRBJ1-5	TRBV28	TRBD1	NA	TGTGCCACCGGGGCCCCCACAGGGGGAGATAGCAATCAGCCCCAGCATTTT	CATGAPTGGDSNQPQHF
TRBJ2-3	TRBV19	NA	medium-sized	TGTGCCAGTAGTAACCCCGGGGGCCTAAGCACAGATACGCAGTATTTT	CASSNPGGLSTDTQYF
TRBJ1-1	TRBV20-1	TRBD1	medium-sized	TGCAGTGTGGGCCAGGGGGCAGTAAACACTGAAGCTTTCTTT	CSVGQGAVNTEAFF
TRBJ1-5	TRBV7-2	TRBD1	few	TGTGCCAGCAGCAAACAGGGGGCAGGGGTGAATCAGCCCCAGCATTTT	CASSKQGAGVNQPQHF
TRBJ1-1	TRBV9	NA	medium-sized	TGTGCCAGCAGCGTAGACCGGAACATGAACACTGAAGCTTTCTTT	CASSVDRNMNTEAFF
TRBJ1-1	TRBV12-5	NA	NA	TGTGCTAGTGCCCAGGGGTTTGTGGGCACTGAAGCTTTCTTT	CASAQGFVGTEAFF
TRBJ2-7	TRBV6-6	TRBD1	medium-sized	TGTGCCAGCAGTTACGAGGGACAGTACTACGAGCAGTACTTC	CASSYEGQYYEQYF
TRBJ2-4	TRBV4-1	TRBD1	medium-sized	TGCGCCAGCAGCCACGGGACAGGGACGGCCAAAAACATTCAGTACTTC	CASSHGTGTAKNIQYF
TRBJ2-7	TRBV20-1	NA	medium-sized	TGCAGTGCTACAAGCGGTGAAGACTACGAGCAGTACTTC	CSATSGEDYEQYF
TRBJ2-5	TRBV6-5	NA	medium-sized	TGTGCCAGCAGCCTAGCGTTAGGGGCAGAGACCCAGTACTTC	CASSLALGAETQYF
TRBJ2-3	TRBV2	TRBD2	NA	TGTGCGAGCTTGGCGGGGGTTTGGGATACGCAGTATTTT	CASLAGVWDTQYF
TRBJ2-7	TRBV4-2	TRBD2	medium-sized	TGTGCCAGCAGCCACAATAGCGGGGGGGCCTACGAGCAGTACTTC	CASSHNSGGAYEQYF